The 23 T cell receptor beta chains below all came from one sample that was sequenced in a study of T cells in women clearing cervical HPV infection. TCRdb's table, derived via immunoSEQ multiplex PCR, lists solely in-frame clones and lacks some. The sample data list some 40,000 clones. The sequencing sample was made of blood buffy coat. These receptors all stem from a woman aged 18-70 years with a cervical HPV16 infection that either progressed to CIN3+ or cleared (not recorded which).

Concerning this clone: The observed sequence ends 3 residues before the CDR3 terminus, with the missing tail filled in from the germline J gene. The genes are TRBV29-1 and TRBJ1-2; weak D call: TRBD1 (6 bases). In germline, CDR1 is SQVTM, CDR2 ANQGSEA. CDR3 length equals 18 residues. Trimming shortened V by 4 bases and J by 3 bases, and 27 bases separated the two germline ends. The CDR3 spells CSVGPNPSTQGPHYGYTF. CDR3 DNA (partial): TGCAGCGTTGGACCCAATCCCTCTACCCAGGGGCCGCACTATGGC.

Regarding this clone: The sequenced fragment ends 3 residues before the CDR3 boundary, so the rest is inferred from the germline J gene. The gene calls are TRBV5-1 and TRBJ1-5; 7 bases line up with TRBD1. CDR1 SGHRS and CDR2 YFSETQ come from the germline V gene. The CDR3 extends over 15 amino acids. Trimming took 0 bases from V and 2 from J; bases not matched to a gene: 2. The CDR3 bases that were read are TGCGCCAGCAGCTTGGAAGGGACAGGCAATCAGCCC. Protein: CASSLEGTGNQP. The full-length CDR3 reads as CASSLEGTGNQPQHF.

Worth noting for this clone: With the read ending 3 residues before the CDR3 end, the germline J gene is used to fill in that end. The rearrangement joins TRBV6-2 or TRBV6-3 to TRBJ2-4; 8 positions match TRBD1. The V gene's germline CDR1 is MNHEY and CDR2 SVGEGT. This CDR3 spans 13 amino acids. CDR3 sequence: CASRTRTGSGQYF. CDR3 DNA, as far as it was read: TGTGCCAGCAGGACCCGGACAGGGAGTGGT.

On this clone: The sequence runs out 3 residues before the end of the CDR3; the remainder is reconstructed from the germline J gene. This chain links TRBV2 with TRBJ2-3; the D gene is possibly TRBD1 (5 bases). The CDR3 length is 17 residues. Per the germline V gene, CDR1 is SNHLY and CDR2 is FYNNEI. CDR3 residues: CASSEGVSRAFNQPQYF. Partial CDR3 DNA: TGTGCCAGCAGTGAAGGGGTTAGCAGGGCGTTCAATCAGCCG.

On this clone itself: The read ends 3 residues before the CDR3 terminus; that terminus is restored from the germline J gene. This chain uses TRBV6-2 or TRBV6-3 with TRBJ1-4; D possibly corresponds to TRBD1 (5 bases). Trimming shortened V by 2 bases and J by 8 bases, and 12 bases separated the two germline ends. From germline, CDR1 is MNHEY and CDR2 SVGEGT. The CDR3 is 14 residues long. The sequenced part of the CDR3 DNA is TGTGCCAGCAGTTACGGGTTAGGGGAGGAAAAA. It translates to CASSYGLGEEK. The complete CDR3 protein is CASSYGLGEEKLFF.

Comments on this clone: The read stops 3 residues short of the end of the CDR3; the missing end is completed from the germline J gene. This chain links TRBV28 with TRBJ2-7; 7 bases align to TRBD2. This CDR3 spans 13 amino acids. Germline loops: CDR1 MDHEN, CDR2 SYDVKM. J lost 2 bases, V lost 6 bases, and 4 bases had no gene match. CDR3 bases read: TGTGCCAGCAGGCTAGCGGTTACCTACGAG. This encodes CASRLAVTYE. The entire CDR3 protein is CASRLAVTYEQYF.

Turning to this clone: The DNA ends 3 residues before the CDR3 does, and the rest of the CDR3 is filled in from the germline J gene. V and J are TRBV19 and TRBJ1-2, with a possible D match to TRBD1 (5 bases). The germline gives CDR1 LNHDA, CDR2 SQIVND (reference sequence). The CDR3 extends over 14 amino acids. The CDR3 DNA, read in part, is TGTGCCAGTAGATCTGACAGAAGCACAGATACC. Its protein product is CASRSDRSTDT. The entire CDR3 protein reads CASRSDRSTDTYTF.

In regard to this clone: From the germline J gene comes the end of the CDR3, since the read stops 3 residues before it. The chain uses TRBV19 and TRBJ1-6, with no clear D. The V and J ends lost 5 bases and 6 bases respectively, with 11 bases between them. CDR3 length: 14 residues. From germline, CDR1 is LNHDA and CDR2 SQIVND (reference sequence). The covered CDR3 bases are TGTGCCAGTAGTCCTACGGTCGCTAATTCACCC. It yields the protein CASSPTVANSP. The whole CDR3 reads CASSPTVANSPLHF. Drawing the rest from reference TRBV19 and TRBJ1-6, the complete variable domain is DGGITQSPKYLFRKEGQNVTLSCEQNLNHDAMYWYRQDPGQGLRLIYYSQIVNDFQKGDIAEGYSVSREKKESFPLTVTSAQKNPTAFYLCASSPTVANSPLHFGNGTRLTVT.

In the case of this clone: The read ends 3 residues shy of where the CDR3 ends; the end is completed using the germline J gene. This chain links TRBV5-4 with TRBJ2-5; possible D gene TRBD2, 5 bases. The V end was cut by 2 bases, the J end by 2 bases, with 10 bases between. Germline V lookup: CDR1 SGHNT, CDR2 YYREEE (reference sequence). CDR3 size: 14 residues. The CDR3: CASSFGAVQETQYF. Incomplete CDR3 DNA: TGTGCCAGCAGCTTCGGAGCGGTACAAGAGACC.

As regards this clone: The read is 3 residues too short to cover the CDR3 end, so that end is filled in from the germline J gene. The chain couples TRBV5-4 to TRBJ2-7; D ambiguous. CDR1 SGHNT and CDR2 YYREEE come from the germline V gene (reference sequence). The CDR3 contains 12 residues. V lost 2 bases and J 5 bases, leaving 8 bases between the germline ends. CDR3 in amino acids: CASSFGRDEQYF. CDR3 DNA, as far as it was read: TGTGCCAGCAGCTTTGGAAGGGACGAG.

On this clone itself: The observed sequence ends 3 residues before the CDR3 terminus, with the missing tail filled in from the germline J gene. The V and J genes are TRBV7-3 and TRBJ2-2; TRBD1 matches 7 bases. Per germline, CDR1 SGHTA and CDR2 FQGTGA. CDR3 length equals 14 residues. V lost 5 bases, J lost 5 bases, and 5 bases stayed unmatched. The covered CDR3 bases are TGTGCCAGCAGCCTAGGGACAGCTACCGGGGAG. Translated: CASSLGTATGE. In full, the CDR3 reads CASSLGTATGELFF.

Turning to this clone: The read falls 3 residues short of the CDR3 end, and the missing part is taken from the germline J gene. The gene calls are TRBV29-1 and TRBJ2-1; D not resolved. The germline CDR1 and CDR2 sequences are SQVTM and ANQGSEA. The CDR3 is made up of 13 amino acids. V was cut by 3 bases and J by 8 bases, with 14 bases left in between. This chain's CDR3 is CSVDTQASHEQFF. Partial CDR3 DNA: TGCAGCGTTGATACCCAGGCGAGCCATGAG.

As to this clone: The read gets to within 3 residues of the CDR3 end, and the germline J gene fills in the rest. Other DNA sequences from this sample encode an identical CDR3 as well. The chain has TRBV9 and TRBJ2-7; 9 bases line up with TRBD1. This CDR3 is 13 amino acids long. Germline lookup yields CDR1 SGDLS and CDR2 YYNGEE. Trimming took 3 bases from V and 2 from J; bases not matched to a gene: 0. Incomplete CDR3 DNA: TGTGCCAGCAGCGGACAGGGGGCCTACGAG. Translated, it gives CASSGQGAYE. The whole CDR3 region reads CASSGQGAYEQYF.

Incomplete CDR3 DNA: TGCAGTGCTTATGACAGTCGTCATGGGTCCTACGAG. This gives the protein CSAYDSRHGSYE. The full-length CDR3 reads as CSAYDSRHGSYEQYF. The chain has TRBV20-1 and TRBJ2-7, with D tentatively TRBD1 (5 bases). The read terminates 3 residues before the CDR3 end, so the remaining end is supplied by the germline J gene. CDR3 length: 15 amino acids. The germline V gene has CDR1 DFQATT and CDR2 SNEGSKA (reference sequence). With 5 bases removed from V and 1 base from J, the gap between germline ends came to 18 bases.

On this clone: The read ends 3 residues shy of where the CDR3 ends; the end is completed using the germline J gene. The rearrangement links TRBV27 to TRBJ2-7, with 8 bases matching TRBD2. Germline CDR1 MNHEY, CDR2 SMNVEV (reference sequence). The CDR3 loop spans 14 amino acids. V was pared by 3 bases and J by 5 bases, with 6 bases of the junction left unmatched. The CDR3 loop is CASSFSGSNNEQYF. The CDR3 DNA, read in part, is TGTGCCAGCAGTTTCAGCGGGAGTAACAACGAG.

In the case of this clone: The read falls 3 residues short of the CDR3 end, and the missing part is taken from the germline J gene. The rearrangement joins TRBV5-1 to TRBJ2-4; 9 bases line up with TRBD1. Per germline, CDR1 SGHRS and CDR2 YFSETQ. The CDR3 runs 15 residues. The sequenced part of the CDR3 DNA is TGCGCCAGCAGCTCCCCGGGACAGGGAGTGGATGGT. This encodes CASSSPGQGVDG. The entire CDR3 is CASSSPGQGVDGQYF.

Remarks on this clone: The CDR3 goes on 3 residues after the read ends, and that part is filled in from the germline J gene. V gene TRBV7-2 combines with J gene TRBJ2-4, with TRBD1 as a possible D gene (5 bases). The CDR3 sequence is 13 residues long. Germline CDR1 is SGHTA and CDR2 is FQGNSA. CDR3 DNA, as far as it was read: TGTGCCAGCAGCCCAAGGGGTGTCGATGGT. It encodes CASSPRGVDG. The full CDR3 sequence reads CASSPRGVDGQYF.

CDR3 DNA, as far as it was read: TGTGCCATCAGAGGACTAGCGGGAGGGATTTCGGGGGAG. It is translated as CAIRGLAGGISGE. The whole CDR3 protein reads CAIRGLAGGISGELFF. The J gene is TRBJ2-2, the V gene TRBV10-3; 15 nucleotides line up with TRBD2. The read falls 3 residues short of the CDR3 end, and the missing part is taken from the germline J gene. CDR1 and CDR2 (germline): ENHRY, SYGVKD. This CDR3 is 16 amino acids long. The V gene end was trimmed by 6 bases and the J gene end by 8 bases; junction bases not matched to a gene: 7.

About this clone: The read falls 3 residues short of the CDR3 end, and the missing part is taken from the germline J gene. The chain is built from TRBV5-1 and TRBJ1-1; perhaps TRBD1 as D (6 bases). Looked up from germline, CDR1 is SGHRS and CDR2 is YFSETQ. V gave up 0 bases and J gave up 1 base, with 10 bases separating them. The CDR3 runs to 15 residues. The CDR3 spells CASSLAGEANTEAFF. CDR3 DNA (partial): TGCGCCAGCAGCTTGGCAGGGGAGGCGAACACTGAA.

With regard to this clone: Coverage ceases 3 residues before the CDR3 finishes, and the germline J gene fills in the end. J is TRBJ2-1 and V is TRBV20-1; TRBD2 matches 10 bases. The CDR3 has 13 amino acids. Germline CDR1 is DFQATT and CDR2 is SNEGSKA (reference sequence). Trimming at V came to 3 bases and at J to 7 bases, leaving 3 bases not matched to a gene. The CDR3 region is CSASLAGVNEQFF. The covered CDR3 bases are TGCAGTGCTAGCCTAGCGGGAGTGAATGAG.

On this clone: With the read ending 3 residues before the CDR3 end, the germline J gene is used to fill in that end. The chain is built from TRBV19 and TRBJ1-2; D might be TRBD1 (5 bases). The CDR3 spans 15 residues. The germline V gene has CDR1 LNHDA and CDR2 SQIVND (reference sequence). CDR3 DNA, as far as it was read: TGTGCCAGTAGTCTGGAGCCAGGGAAAAACTACGGG. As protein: CASSLEPGKNYG. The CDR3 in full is CASSLEPGKNYGYTF.

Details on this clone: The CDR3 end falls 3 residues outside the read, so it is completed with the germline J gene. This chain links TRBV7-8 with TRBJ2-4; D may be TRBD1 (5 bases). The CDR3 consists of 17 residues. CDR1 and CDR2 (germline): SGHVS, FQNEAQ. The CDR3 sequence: CASSLEAGPRANYGQYF. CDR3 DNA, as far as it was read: TGTGCCAGCAGCTTAGAGGCAGGTCCCAGGGCTAACTATGGT.

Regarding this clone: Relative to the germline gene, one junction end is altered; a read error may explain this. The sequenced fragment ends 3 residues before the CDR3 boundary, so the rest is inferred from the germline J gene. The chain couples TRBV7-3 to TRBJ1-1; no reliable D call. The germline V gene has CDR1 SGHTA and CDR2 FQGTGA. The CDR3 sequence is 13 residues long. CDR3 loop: CASSVTPYYEAFF. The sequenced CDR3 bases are TGTGCCAGCAGCGTAACACCGTACTACGAG.